This T cell receptor (beta chain) derives from a study of T cell responses to AZD1222 COVID-19 vaccine. Trimming shortened V by 4 bases and J by 0 bases, and 11 bases separated the two germline ends. This CDR3 contains 15 residues. Germline V gene data show CDR1 as MNHEY and CDR2 as SVGEGT. On this clone: Antigen specificity is unknown.

Study results and limitations: Unmutated regions of variants are reportedly targeted by nearly half of spike-specific TCRs.

Here immunoSEQ multiplex PCR was the method, and the copy in TCRdb shows in-frame clones only, minus some. The sample has 85,000 to 90,000 clones; roughly 88% are singletons. This clonotype was obtained from an adult in good health. The starting material was peripheral blood, obtained on day 0 of AZD1222 vaccination. This rearrangement joins TRBV6-2 or TRBV6-3 to TRBJ2-3; no clear D. This chain's CDR3 is CASSSGPLSTDTQYF. The CDR3 bases are TGTGCCAGCAGTTCAGGCCCTCTCAGCACAGATACGCAGTATTTT.